This TCR beta chain came from a study of response to subunit inactivated influenza vaccine. Study-wide findings and caveats: Few additional T cells are recruited per seasonal influenza vaccination, authors suggested.

In regard to this clonotype: The antigen remains undetermined.

MiXCR, run by TCRdb on the RT-PCR reads, gives a single entry per CDR3 protein. The sample includes about 570,000 distinct CDR3 sequences, 12% of them seen just once. After removal of 2 bases from V and 1 base from J, the junction contained 12 bases not matched to a gene. The CDR3 totals 18 residues. The germline V gene has CDR1 SGHAT and CDR2 FQNNGV. The chain has TRBV11-2 and TRBJ1-1, with 8 bases fitting TRBD1. The TCR sequence derives from a man aged 50-60 years who received an inactivated influenza vaccine. Sequenced here: PBMCs from blood, sampled on the day of vaccination. The CDR3 loop is CASSLLSSGQGTNTEAFF. CDR3 coding DNA: TGTGCCAGCAGCTTATTATCATCAGGACAGGGCACGAACACTGAAGCTTTCTTT. The complete variable domain, with remaining parts taken from reference TRBV11-2 and TRBJ1-1, reads EAGVAQSPRYKIIEKRQSVAFWCNPISGHATLYWYQQILGQGPKLLIQFQNNGVVDDSQLPKDRFSAERLKGVDSTLKIQPAKLEDSAVYLCASSLLSSGQGTNTEAFFGQGTRLTVV.